This TCR beta chain is drawn from a study of blood T cells in healthy people across ages. Study results and caveats: Those diversity estimates obtained from one million T cells were thought to be underestimates.

A note on this clonotype: The target antigen is unknown.

Primed by a sample-barcoded 5' primer and a J-beta primer mix, a second PCR proceeded for 7 to 11 cycles. Template switching added a 12-random-nucleotide identifier to every cDNA molecule. TCRdb fed the 5' RACE reads into MiXCR, producing one record per CDR3 protein. The table shows more than 650,000 distinct CDR3 sequences, with roughly 25% occurring only once. The CDR3 is 14 amino acids. V gave up 7 bases and J gave up 11 bases; unmatched junction bases: 15. In addition, the sample was reused for a study of T cells of mothers and their children. As that study records: The donors comprised more than five children and their three healthy Caucasian mothers. Unrelated mother-child pairs always had slightly, but never significantly, lower normalized overlap than related pairs.

Material: blood. The TCR sequence derives from a boy aged 5-17 years in good health. V usage is TRBV12-3 or TRBV12-4 and J usage is TRBJ1-1; 8 bases are a match to TRBD1. In DNA, the CDR3 is TGTGCCAGCACCCGAGGACAGGGAGGATCGTCGGCTTTCTTT. This codes for CASTRGQGGSSAFF.